The rows below give T cell receptor beta chains drawn from one sample of a study of a mutant IDH1 vaccine in newly diagnosed glioma. What these receptors recognize is not known. Sequencing was performed with immunoSEQ multiplex PCR; in TCRdb, only in-frame clones are kept and a portion is missing. The sample holds about 38,000 clones; approximately 80% are singletons and the top ten take around 5.9%. The specimen comprised PBMCs, sampled from a glioma patient whose treatment included an IDH1 peptide vaccine. The receptor set was obtained from a man aged 40-49 years with glioma. CDR3s include the opening cysteine and the closing phenylalanine or tryptophan. D genes are given only for firm matches. Size tells how often a clone was seen (once, few, many) or the class of an expanded clone, and some rows leave it out.

j_gene: TRBJ2-5; abundance: once; d_gene: NA; v_gene: TRBV5-1; CDR3nt: TGCGCCAGCAGTCTGTTAGAAGAGACCCAGTACTTC; CDR3aa: CASSLLEETQYF
j_gene: TRBJ2-3; abundance: NA; d_gene: NA; v_gene: TRBV6-1; CDR3nt: TGTGCCAGCAGTGTTTTGGCGGGGCTCAGCACAGATACGCAGTATTTT; CDR3aa: CASSVLAGLSTDTQYF
j_gene: TRBJ2-2; abundance: NA; d_gene: TRBD2; v_gene: TRBV5-1; CDR3nt: TGCGCCAGCAGCTTCCTACCCGGGGGGGCAAACACCGGGGAGCTGTTTTTT; CDR3aa: CASSFLPGGANTGELFF
j_gene: TRBJ1-5; abundance: NA; d_gene: TRBD1; v_gene: TRBV7-6; CDR3nt: TGTGCCAGCAGCTTGACAGGGGGCAATCAGCCCCAGCATTTT; CDR3aa: CASSLTGGNQPQHF
j_gene: TRBJ1-2; abundance: NA; d_gene: NA; v_gene: TRBV6-1; CDR3nt: TGTGCCAGCAGTGAATTTACGCCCGCTAACTATGGCTACACCTTC; CDR3aa: CASSEFTPANYGYTF
j_gene: TRBJ2-2; abundance: NA; d_gene: TRBD1; v_gene: TRBV6-6; CDR3nt: TGTGCCAGCAACCTCCTACAGGGGGCAAGTACCGGGGAGCTGTTTTTT; CDR3aa: CASNLLQGASTGELFF
j_gene: TRBJ1-5; abundance: NA; d_gene: TRBD1; v_gene: TRBV10-2; CDR3nt: TGCGCCAGCAGCGTAACAGGGGGCTATCAGCCCCAGCATTTT; CDR3aa: CASSVTGGYQPQHF
j_gene: TRBJ2-2; abundance: NA; d_gene: TRBD1; v_gene: TRBV5-6; CDR3nt: TGTGCCAGCAGCATGCTGGACAGGGGATTAACCGGGGAGCTGTTTTTT; CDR3aa: CASSMLDRGLTGELFF
j_gene: TRBJ2-7; abundance: NA; d_gene: NA; v_gene: TRBV2; CDR3nt: TGTGCCAGCGGGAGACGCGAGCAGTACTTC; CDR3aa: CASGRREQYF
j_gene: TRBJ2-1; abundance: NA; d_gene: NA; v_gene: TRBV30; CDR3nt: TGTGCCTGGAGTGGCGTATACAATGAGCAGTTCTTC; CDR3aa: CAWSGVYNEQFF
j_gene: TRBJ1-3; abundance: NA; d_gene: NA; v_gene: TRBV9; CDR3nt: TGTGCCAGCAGCGTAGTGGGGAGTGCCTCCTTGGGAAACACCATATATTTT; CDR3aa: CASSVVGSASLGNTIYF
j_gene: TRBJ1-1; abundance: few; d_gene: NA; v_gene: TRBV5-1; CDR3nt: TGCGCCAGCATAGCGGAGAACACTGAAGCTTTCTTT; CDR3aa: CASIAENTEAFF
j_gene: TRBJ1-2; abundance: once; d_gene: TRBD1; v_gene: TRBV27; CDR3nt: TGTGCCAGCAGTCCGGGGACAGTACGGGGTTATGGCTACACCTTC; CDR3aa: CASSPGTVRGYGYTF
j_gene: TRBJ1-5; abundance: NA; d_gene: NA; v_gene: TRBV7-9; CDR3nt: TGTGCCAGCAGCTTACAGAATCAGCCCCAGCATTTT; CDR3aa: CASSLQNQPQHF
j_gene: TRBJ2-4; abundance: NA; d_gene: NA; v_gene: TRBV5-4; CDR3nt: TGTGCCAGCAGCTTGCAGGGTTCCAAAAACATTCAGTACTTC; CDR3aa: CASSLQGSKNIQYF
j_gene: TRBJ2-1; abundance: NA; d_gene: TRBD1; v_gene: TRBV30; CDR3nt: TGTGCCTGGAGCCACAGGGGGAACAATGAGCAGTTCTTC; CDR3aa: CAWSHRGNNEQFF
j_gene: TRBJ1-2; abundance: few; d_gene: TRBD1; v_gene: TRBV4-2; CDR3nt: TGTGCCAGCAGCCAAGACCGAGGGGGCGGCTATGGCTACACCTTC; CDR3aa: CASSQDRGGGYGYTF
j_gene: TRBJ2-7; abundance: NA; d_gene: NA; v_gene: TRBV9; CDR3nt: TGTGCCAGCAGCGTTGGGGGGCCTTCCTACGAGCAGTACTTC; CDR3aa: CASSVGGPSYEQYF
j_gene: TRBJ1-2; abundance: NA; d_gene: TRBD1; v_gene: TRBV7-6; CDR3nt: TGTGCCAGCAGCGCAGGGGGCGCGCTCTATGGCTACACCTTC; CDR3aa: CASSAGGALYGYTF
j_gene: TRBJ1-4; abundance: few; d_gene: NA; v_gene: TRBV27; CDR3nt: TGTGCCAGCAGTTCCGCCCAGGATCTGGGTGAAAAACTGTTTTTT; CDR3aa: CASSSAQDLGEKLFF
j_gene: TRBJ2-7; abundance: few; d_gene: TRBD1; v_gene: TRBV5-4; CDR3nt: TGTGCCAGCAGCGCTGGACAGGGGGCCTACGAGCAGTACTTC; CDR3aa: CASSAGQGAYEQYF
j_gene: TRBJ1-3; abundance: few; d_gene: NA; v_gene: TRBV6-5; CDR3nt: TGTGCCAGTTCAGGTTCTAGGGCTGGAAACACCATATATTTT; CDR3aa: CASSGSRAGNTIYF
j_gene: TRBJ2-2; abundance: once; d_gene: NA; v_gene: TRBV4-1; CDR3nt: TGCGCCAGCAGCCAAGCACGAGATTACGGGGAGCTGTTTTTT; CDR3aa: CASSQARDYGELFF
j_gene: TRBJ1-5; abundance: NA; d_gene: NA; v_gene: TRBV29-1; CDR3nt: TGCAGCGTTGCTACATTCCGAAATCAGCCCCAGCATTTT; CDR3aa: CSVATFRNQPQHF
j_gene: TRBJ2-6; abundance: NA; d_gene: NA; v_gene: TRBV4-1; CDR3nt: TGCGCCAGCAGCCAAGGAAAGGGCTCTGGGGCCAACGTCCTGACTTTC; CDR3aa: CASSQGKGSGANVLTF
j_gene: TRBJ2-2; abundance: few; d_gene: NA; v_gene: TRBV14; CDR3nt: TGTGCCAGCAGCCGTTTGACGGGGGCGAGCGGGGAGCTGTTTTTT; CDR3aa: CASSRLTGASGELFF
j_gene: TRBJ2-7; abundance: once; d_gene: NA; v_gene: TRBV11-2; CDR3nt: TGTGCCAGCAGCTTAGTTCTGGACGAGCAGTACTTC; CDR3aa: CASSLVLDEQYF
j_gene: TRBJ2-1; abundance: NA; d_gene: TRBD2; v_gene: TRBV6-5; CDR3nt: TGTGCCAGCAGCGAAGGGAGGGAAGTCGATGAGCAGTTCTTC; CDR3aa: CASSEGREVDEQFF
j_gene: TRBJ2-2; abundance: NA; d_gene: NA; v_gene: TRBV6-1; CDR3nt: TGTGCCAGCAGTGAGATAGTCTACGGGTCCAACACCGGGGAGCTGTTTTTT; CDR3aa: CASSEIVYGSNTGELFF
j_gene: TRBJ2-3; abundance: NA; d_gene: TRBD1; v_gene: TRBV2; CDR3nt: TGTGCCAGCAGCAAGGACAGGCGGAGCACAGATACGCAGTATTTT; CDR3aa: CASSKDRRSTDTQYF
j_gene: TRBJ1-2; abundance: once; d_gene: NA; v_gene: TRBV29-1; CDR3nt: TGCAGCGTTGAAGGCACCGGGGGCTATGGCTACACCTTC; CDR3aa: CSVEGTGGYGYTF
j_gene: TRBJ1-4; abundance: NA; d_gene: NA; v_gene: TRBV6-6; CDR3nt: TGTGCCAGCAGTACCCCAACGGGGAATGAAAAACTGTTTTTT; CDR3aa: CASSTPTGNEKLFF
j_gene: TRBJ1-6; abundance: NA; d_gene: TRBD1; v_gene: TRBV30; CDR3nt: TGTGCCTCAACCGGGACAGGCTTCCGACCCCTCCACTTT; CDR3aa: CASTGTGFRPLHF
j_gene: TRBJ1-1; abundance: few; d_gene: NA; v_gene: TRBV29-1; CDR3nt: TGCAGCGTGGGGGACGTCATGAACACTGAAGCTTTCTTT; CDR3aa: CSVGDVMNTEAFF
j_gene: TRBJ1-2; abundance: NA; d_gene: NA; v_gene: TRBV4-1; CDR3nt: TGCGCCAGCAGCCAAGGGTCTAGAGGCTATGGCTACACCTTC; CDR3aa: CASSQGSRGYGYTF
j_gene: TRBJ1-1; abundance: NA; d_gene: NA; v_gene: TRBV6-5; CDR3nt: TGTGCCAGCTTAACCGCGGGGGCGCATGAAGCTTTCTTT; CDR3aa: CASLTAGAHEAFF